Reported below is one TCR beta chain. Its antigen is undetermined. Across several immunoSEQ plates, the genomic DNA of each subset was split evenly. Generated by immunoSEQ multiplex PCR, the TCRdb table keeps only in-frame clones and is missing some. The sample lists about 2.4 million clones; 93% were seen once. These data belong to a study of shared clonotypes between healthy human individuals. Broader study findings: Sampling included only blood; tissue repertoires likely differ. Some clonotypes were shared by all four sorted-subset donors, while others were not shared. The non-shared ones had lower generation probabilities than the shared ones.

The germline V gene encodes CDR1 SGHNT and CDR2 YYREEE (reference sequence). Between the trimmed V and J ends, which lost 3 bases and 0 bases, there was a span of 16 bases. This CDR3 spans 17 amino acids. The origin of this receptor is a man in his late teens or twenties in good health. Some clones in this sample may be carry-over from other donors' samples. This chain uses TRBV5-4 with TRBJ1-3; possible D gene TRBD1, 6 bases. Sequenced material: naive CD4+ T cells from PBMCs. Subset noted: CD45RA+ positively selected. CDR3: CASSWGAGALSGNTIYF. The CDR3 DNA is TGTGCCAGCAGCTGGGGGGCAGGGGCCCTCTCTGGAAACACCATATATTTT. The variable domain in full, with the rest retrieved from reference TRBV5-4 and TRBJ1-3, is ETGVTQSPTHLIKTRGQQVTLRCSSQSGHNTVSWYQQALGQGPQFIFQYYREEENGRGNFPPRFSGLQFPNYSSELNVNALELDDSALYLCASSWGAGALSGNTIYFGEGSWLTVV.